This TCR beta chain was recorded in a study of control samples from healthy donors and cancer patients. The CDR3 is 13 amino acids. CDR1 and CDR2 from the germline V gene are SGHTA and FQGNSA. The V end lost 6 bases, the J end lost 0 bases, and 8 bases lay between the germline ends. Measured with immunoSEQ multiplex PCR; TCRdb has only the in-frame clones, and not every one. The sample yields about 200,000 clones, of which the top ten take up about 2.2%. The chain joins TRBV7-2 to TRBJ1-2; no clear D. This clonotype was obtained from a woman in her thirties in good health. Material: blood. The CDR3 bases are TGTGCCAGCAGGGCAGGCCCTAACTATGGCTACACCTTC. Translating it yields CASRAGPNYGYTF.